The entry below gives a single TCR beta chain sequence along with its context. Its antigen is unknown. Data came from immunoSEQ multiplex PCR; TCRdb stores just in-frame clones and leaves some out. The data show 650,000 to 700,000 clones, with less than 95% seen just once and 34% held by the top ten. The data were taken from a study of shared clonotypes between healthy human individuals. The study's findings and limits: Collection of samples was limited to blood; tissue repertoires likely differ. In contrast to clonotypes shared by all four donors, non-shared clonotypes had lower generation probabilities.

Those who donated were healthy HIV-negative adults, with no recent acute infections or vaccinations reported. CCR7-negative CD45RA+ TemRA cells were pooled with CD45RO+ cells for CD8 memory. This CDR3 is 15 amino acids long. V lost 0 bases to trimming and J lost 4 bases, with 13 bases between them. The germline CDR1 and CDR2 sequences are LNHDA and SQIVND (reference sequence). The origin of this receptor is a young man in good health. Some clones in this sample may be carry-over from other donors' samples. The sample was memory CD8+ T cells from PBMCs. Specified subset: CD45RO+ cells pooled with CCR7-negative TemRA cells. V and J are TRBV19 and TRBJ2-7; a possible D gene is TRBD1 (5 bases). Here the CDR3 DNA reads TGTGCCAGTAGTATAGATCCAGGGAACGGGTACGAGCAGTACTTC. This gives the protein CASSIDPGNGYEQYF.